This T cell receptor (beta chain) was identified in a study of technical replicates of blood from a handful of donors (dated 2017 in TCRdb). CDR1 and CDR2, looked up from the germline V gene, are LGHNA and YNFKEQ. Cut back by 0 bases and 1 base, the V and J ends lie 9 bases apart. The CDR3 spans 15 residues, from the cysteine through the phenylalanine. Just the 45-base CDR3 DNA is kept, in frame starting at base 1. The library came from the immunoSEQ multiplex PCR assay. TCRdb stores this immuneACCESS table with in-frame sequences only. Part of the clones is absent; in the studies checked, under half of the shortfall reflects unresolved V genes, and no reason is known for the rest. The sample has over 75,000 clones on record, approximately 97% of them singletons. The ten largest clones add up to roughly 0.17% of the sample. This clone was seen a single time. Its binding antigen is unknown. No much larger clone exists at a distance of one base, and base qualities are not known.

This sequence uses TRBV4-2 and TRBJ1-1, with no reliable assignment of the D segment. Source material: T cells isolated from PBMCs. The sequence was obtained from a human donor in good health. In nucleotide form, the sequence is TGTGCCAGCAGCCAAGATCGTACAGAGAACACTGAAGCTTTCTTT. It translates as CASSQDRTENTEAFF.